This TCR beta chain derives from a study of blood T cell repertoires in COVID-19. Study at large: T cells, B-cell-depleted T cells, or PBMCs supplied cDNA or gDNA.

This clone appeared once. The assay was immunoSEQ multiplex PCR, and TCRdb's table has in-frame clones only and misses some. Here the sample spans nearly 70,000 clones, about 91% being singletons. Trimming took off 5 bases at V and 9 bases at J, with 17 bases between the two ends. Germline V CDR1 and CDR2: LNHDA, SQIVND (reference sequence). The CDR3 consists of 15 residues. During active infection, Seattle patients enrolled and were then monitored through disease. The chain employs TRBV19 and TRBJ1-6; no clear D gene. Material: peripheral blood. This clonotype was sampled from a middle-aged man with COVID-19, enrolled during active disease. The CDR3 sequence is CASSDGATGSSPLHF. The DNA of the CDR3 is TGTGCCAGTAGTGACGGAGCAACGGGGAGTTCACCCCTCCACTTT.